This T cell receptor (beta chain) was observed in a study of Ad26.COV2.S vaccination and SARS-CoV-2 variants. Background on the study: Ad26.COV2.S shots went into the muscle once or twice, 56 days apart. Findings of the study overall: Assessments of TCR breadth and depth may have underestimated the total T cell responses.

A word on this clone: The antigen is undetermined.

Profiled with immunoSEQ multiplex PCR; TCRdb holds only in-frame clones, not every one. The table lists 450,000 to 550,000 clones, 75% to 90% of them singletons. Indicated treatment: 15 to 20 received Ad26.COV2.S at low or high dose, single or two shots; several received placebo; per-sample allocation not given. The investigators took samples on day 63 after the first vaccine or placebo injection. Spike of the Wuhan-strain SARS-CoV-2 was expressed by an Ad26 vector, which formed the vaccine. Sequenced here: peripheral blood, sampled in a trial of Ad26.COV2.S vaccine versus placebo. The clonotype comes from a person between 18 and 59 years old who received the Ad26.COV2.S COVID-19 vaccine or a placebo.

The DNA of the CDR3 is TGTGCCACCGCGGGGGAGAGCTATGGCTACACCTTC. This sequence encodes CATAGESYGYTF. The chain couples TRBV28 to TRBJ1-2; the D gene is possibly TRBD1 (5 bases). V gave up 10 bases and J gave up 4 bases, with 13 bases separating them. Germline V gene data show CDR1 as MDHEN and CDR2 as SYDVKM. The CDR3 runs 12 residues.